This T cell receptor beta chain appears in the sequencing data of a study of long-term antiretroviral therapy in people with HIV. V lost 7 bases to trimming and J lost 6 bases; unmatched junction nucleotides: 8. CDR1 and CDR2 (germline): MNHEY, SVGAGI. The CDR3 has 13 residues. The immunoSEQ assay was v3.0, run at survey level. The assay was immunoSEQ multiplex PCR, and TCRdb's table has in-frame clones only and misses some. The sample has tens of thousands of clones, about 92% seen once; the top ten hold 9.2%. The study, taken as a whole, reports: After ART, diversity increased yet remained lower than transplant donor controls. Pre-ART clonal expansion yielded clones that dominated the repertoire at all time points. ART adherence, viral resistance and therapy changes went unrecorded.

Participants living with HIV all received treatment in the United States. Notes on this clone: Its antigen remains unidentified.

Material: unsorted PBMCs, obtained 7.6 years after starting antiretroviral therapy. The sequence derives from a woman in her thirties or forties with HIV. V gene TRBV6-5 combines with J gene TRBJ1-2, with TRBD1 matching over 7 bases. The CDR3 is CASTDRAVNGYTF. The CDR3 bases are TGTGCCAGCACCGACAGGGCTGTTAATGGCTACACCTTC.